These 20 T cell receptor beta chains share one sample of origin, sequenced in a study of monozygotic twins with inflammatory bowel disease. Following a re-call of the 5' RACE reads, TCRdb has one entry per CDR3 protein and lacks DNA. This table holds 400,000 or so distinct CDR3 sequences. The sample was blood. The receptors stem from a human donor with ulcerative colitis or Crohn's disease, or a healthy co-twin of an affected twin (not recorded which).

This chain connects TRBV7-2 to TRBJ2-1; TCRdb calls TRBD1, which cannot be checked without DNA. The CDR3 consists of 16 residues. The germline V gene encodes CDR1 SGHTA and CDR2 FQGNSA. The CDR3 loop is CASTPGRRASYNEQFF.

V usage is TRBV10-3 and J usage is TRBJ2-1; the TCRdb D gene call, TRBD2, has no DNA to confirm it. Per germline, CDR1 ENHRY and CDR2 SYGVKD. The CDR3 spans 14 residues. CDR3 protein: CAARAGGPGSEQFF.

The chain carries TRBV30 and TRBJ2-1. Germline V gives CDR1 GTSNPN, CDR2 SVGIG (reference sequence). This CDR3 spans 14 amino acids. The CDR3 sequence: CAWSKGYSVNEQFF.

This CDR3 reads CASSRRQGLNEQFF. The chain recombines TRBV5-4 with TRBJ2-1; TCRdb gives TRBD1 as the D gene, but with no DNA this cannot be confirmed. CDR3 length equals 14 residues. Looked up from germline, CDR1 is SGHNT and CDR2 is YYREEE (reference sequence).

J is TRBJ2-2 and V is TRBV6-2 or TRBV6-3; without DNA, the TCRdb call of TRBD1 cannot be checked. The CDR3 has 13 residues. Germline CDR1 and CDR2: MNHEY and SVGEGT. The CDR3 loop is CATTDRADGELFF.

CDR3 amino acids: CASSLGGGLSYNEQFF. The chain recombines TRBV7-2 with TRBJ2-1; the D call of TRBD2 rests on TCRdb alone, since no DNA is present to check it. The CDR3 consists of 16 residues. The V gene's germline CDR1 is SGHTA and CDR2 FQGNSA.

The V gene is TRBV5-1, the J gene TRBJ2-1; TCRdb gives TRBD2 as the D gene, but with no DNA this cannot be confirmed. CDR3 length equals 16 residues. Germline CDR1 and CDR2: SGHRS and YFSETQ. Here the CDR3 reads CASSLVSMAPENEQFF. The whole variable domain, filled in from reference TRBV5-1 and TRBJ2-1, reads KAGVTQTPRYLIKTRGQQVTLSCSPISGHRSVSWYQQTPGQGLQFLFEYFSETQRNKGNFPGRFSGRQFSNSRSEMNVSTLELGDSALYLCASSLVSMAPENEQFFGPGTRLTVL.

The J gene is TRBJ2-3, the V gene TRBV28; TCRdb's assignment of TRBD1 cannot be checked, as there is no DNA. Germline V gene lookup returns CDR1 MDHEN and CDR2 SYDVKM. The CDR3 loop spans 15 amino acids. The CDR3 loop reads CASQFGTASTDTQYF.

The chain uses TRBV27 and TRBJ2-3; TCRdb's D call, TRBD2, is unchecked because there is no DNA. Germline CDR1 and CDR2: MNHEY and SMNVEV (reference sequence). This CDR3 comprises 14 residues. CDR3 protein: CASTKRASTDTQYF.

J is TRBJ1-2 and V is TRBV6-5. The CDR3 spans 15 residues. Germline V gives CDR1 MNHEY, CDR2 SVGAGI. The CDR3 loop is CASSYSTGANYGYTF.

This rearrangement joins TRBV6-5 to TRBJ1-2; TCRdb's D call of TRBD1 is untestable without DNA. CDR3 length equals 13 residues. Germline assignment: CDR1 MNHEY and CDR2 SVGAGI. CDR3 protein: CASSSRTGEGYTF.

The genes are TRBV7-2 and TRBJ1-1. Germline lookup yields CDR1 SGHTA and CDR2 FQGNSA. There are 13 residues in the CDR3. This chain's CDR3 is CASSAPGSTEAFF.

The chain uses TRBV4-2 and TRBJ1-5. This CDR3 is built from 13 residues. Germline V gives CDR1 LGHNA, CDR2 YNFKEQ. Here the CDR3 reads CASSQEVYQPQHF.

The rearrangement links TRBV24-1 to TRBJ2-2. CDR1 is KGHDR and CDR2 is SFDVKD in the germline V gene. The CDR3 length is 16 residues. The CDR3 sequence: CATSDLGSLNTGELFF.

The chain is built from TRBV3-1 and TRBJ1-1; the D call of TRBD1 rests on TCRdb alone, since no DNA is present to check it. Germline V CDR1 and CDR2: LGHDT, YNNKEL (reference sequence). This CDR3 is 11 amino acids long. Here the CDR3 reads CASSQEGGSTF.

The rearrangement uses TRBV12-3 or TRBV12-4 and TRBJ2-1; TCRdb gives TRBD2 as the D gene, but with no DNA this cannot be confirmed. This CDR3 is built from 16 residues. This CDR3 is CASSLRLAGSFNEQFF.

The chain couples TRBV3-1 to TRBJ2-5. Germline V gives CDR1 LGHDT, CDR2 YNNKEL (reference sequence). The CDR3 runs to 14 residues. The CDR3 protein is CASSLRNSQETQYF.

This rearrangement joins TRBV11-1 to TRBJ2-1; TCRdb reports TRBD1, a call that lacks DNA to check it against. The V gene's germline CDR1 is SGHAT and CDR2 FQDESV (reference sequence). CDR3 length: 18 residues. The CDR3 protein is CASSSPFVGAGGVNEQFF.

This chain uses TRBV6-5 with TRBJ1-4. The CDR3 is 13 amino acids. CDR1 and CDR2 (germline): MNHEY, SVGAGI. Here the CDR3 reads CASTDSQSAKLFF.

The CDR3 protein is CSAENTGGNTGELFF. The chain links TRBV20-1 to TRBJ2-2; lacking DNA, the TRBD1 call made by TCRdb goes unchecked. The CDR3 runs to 15 residues. CDR1 is DFQATT, CDR2 SNEGSKA, per germline (reference sequence).